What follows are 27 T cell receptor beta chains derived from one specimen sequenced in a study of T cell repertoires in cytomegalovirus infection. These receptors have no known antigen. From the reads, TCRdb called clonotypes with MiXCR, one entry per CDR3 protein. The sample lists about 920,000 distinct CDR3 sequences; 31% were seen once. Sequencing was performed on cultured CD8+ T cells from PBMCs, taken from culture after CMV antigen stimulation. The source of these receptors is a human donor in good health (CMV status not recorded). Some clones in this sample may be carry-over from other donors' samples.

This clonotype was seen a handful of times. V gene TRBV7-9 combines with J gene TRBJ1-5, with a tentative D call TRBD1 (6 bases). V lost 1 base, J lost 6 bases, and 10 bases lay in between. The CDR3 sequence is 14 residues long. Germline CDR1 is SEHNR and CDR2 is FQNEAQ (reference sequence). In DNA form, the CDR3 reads TGTGCCAGCAGCTTAGAACAGGGCGGTCAGCCCCAGCATTTT. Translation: CASSLEQGGQPQHF. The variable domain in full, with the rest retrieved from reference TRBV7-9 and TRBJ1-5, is DTGVSQNPRHKITKRGQNVTFRCDPISEHNRLYWYRQTLGQGPEFLTYFQNEAQLEKSRLLSDRFSAERPKGSFSTLEIQRTEQGDSAMYLCASSLEQGGQPQHFGDGTRLSIL.

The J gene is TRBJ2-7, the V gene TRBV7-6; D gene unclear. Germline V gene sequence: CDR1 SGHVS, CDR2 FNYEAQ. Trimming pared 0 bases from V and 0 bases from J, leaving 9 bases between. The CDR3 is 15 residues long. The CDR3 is CASSLAGRFSYEQYF. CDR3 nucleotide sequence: TGTGCCAGCAGCTTAGCTGGACGGTTCTCCTACGAGCAGTACTTC. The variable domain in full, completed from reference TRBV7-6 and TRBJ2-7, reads GAGVSQSPRYKVTKRGQDVALRCDPISGHVSLYWYRQALGQGPEFLTYFNYEAQQDKSGLPNDRFSAERPEGSISTLTIQRTEQRDSAMYRCASSLAGRFSYEQYFGPGTRLTVT.

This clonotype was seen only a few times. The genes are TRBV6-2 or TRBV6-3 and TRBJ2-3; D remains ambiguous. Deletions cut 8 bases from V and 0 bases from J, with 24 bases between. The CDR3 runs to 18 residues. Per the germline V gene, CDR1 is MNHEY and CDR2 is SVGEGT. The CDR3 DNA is TGTGCCAGCCTAGGATGGGCTGCCCTAACTACTAGCACAGATACGCAGTATTTT. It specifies CASLGWAALTTSTDTQYF.

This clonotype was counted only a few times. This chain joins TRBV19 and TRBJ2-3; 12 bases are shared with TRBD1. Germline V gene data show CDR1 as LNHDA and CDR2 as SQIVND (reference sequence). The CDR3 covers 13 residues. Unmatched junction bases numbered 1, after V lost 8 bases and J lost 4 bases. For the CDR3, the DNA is TGTGCCAGTGGGACAGGGGGCGCAGATACGCAGTATTTT. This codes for CASGTGGADTQYF.

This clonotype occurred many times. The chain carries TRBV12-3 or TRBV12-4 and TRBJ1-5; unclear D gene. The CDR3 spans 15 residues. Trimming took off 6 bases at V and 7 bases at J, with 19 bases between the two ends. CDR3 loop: CASSAPNIGTQPQHF. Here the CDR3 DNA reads TGTGCCAGCAGCGCTCCAAATATAGGAACCCAGCCCCAGCATTTT.

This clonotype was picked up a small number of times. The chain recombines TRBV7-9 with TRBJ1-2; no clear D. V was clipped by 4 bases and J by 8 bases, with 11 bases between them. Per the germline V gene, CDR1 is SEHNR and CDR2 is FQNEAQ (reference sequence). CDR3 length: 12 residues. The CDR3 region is CASSSEPKGYTF. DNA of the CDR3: TGTGCCAGCAGCTCCGAACCCAAAGGCTACACCTTC.

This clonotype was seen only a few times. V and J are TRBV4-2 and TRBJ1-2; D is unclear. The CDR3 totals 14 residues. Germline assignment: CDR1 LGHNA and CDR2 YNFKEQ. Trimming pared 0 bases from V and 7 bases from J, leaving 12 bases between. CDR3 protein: CASSQEGQLGGYTF. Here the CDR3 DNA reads TGTGCCAGCAGCCAAGAAGGGCAATTGGGTGGCTACACCTTC.

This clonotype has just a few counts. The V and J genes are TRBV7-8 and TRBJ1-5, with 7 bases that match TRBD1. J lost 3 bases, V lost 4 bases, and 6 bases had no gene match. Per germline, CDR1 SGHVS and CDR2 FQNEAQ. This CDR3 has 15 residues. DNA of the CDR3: TGTGCCAGCAGCTCCTGGGACAGTATCAATCAGCCCCAGCATTTT. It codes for CASSSWDSINQPQHF.

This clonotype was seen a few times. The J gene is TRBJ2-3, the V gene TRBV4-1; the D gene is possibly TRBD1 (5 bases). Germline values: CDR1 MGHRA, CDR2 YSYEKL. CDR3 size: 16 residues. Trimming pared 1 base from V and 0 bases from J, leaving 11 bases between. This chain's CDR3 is CASSQARAPSTDTQYF. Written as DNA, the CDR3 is TGCGCCAGCAGCCAAGCCAGGGCCCCAAGCACAGATACGCAGTATTTT.

CDR3 nucleotides: TGTGCCAGCAGCCAAGATGTGGGTTCAACTAATGAAAAACTGTTTTTT. Protein: CASSQDVGSTNEKLFF. V is TRBV14 and J is TRBJ1-4; D is unclear. V was shortened by 0 bases and J by 0 bases, with 8 bases between the two germline ends. The CDR3 is 16 residues long. CDR1 is SGHDN, CDR2 FVKESK, per germline.

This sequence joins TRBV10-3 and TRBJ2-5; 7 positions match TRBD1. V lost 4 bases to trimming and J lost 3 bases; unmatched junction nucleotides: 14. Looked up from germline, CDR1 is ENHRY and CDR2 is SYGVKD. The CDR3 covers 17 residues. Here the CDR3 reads CAISGDTGEAPKETQYF. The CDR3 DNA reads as TGTGCCATCAGTGGGGATACAGGGGAAGCCCCAAAAGAGACCCAGTACTTC.

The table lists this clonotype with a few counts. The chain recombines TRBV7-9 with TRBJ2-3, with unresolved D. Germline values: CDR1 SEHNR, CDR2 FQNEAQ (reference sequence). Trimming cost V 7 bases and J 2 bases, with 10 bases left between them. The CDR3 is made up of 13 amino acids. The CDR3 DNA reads TGTGCCAGCACCCCGAGACTCACAGATACGCAGTATTTT. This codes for CASTPRLTDTQYF.

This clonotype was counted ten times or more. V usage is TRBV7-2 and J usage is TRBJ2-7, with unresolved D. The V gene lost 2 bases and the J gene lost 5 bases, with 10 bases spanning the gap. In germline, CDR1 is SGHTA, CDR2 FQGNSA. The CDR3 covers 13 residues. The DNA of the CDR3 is TGTGCCAGCAGCTTATGGGCTGCCCACGAGCAGTACTTC. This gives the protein CASSLWAAHEQYF.

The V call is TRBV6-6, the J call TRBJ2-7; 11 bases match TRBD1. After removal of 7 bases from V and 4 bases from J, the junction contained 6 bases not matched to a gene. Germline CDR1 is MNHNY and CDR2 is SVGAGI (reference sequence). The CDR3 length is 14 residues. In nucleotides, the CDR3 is TGTGCCAGCAACTATGGACAGGGGGCTTACGAGCAGTACGTC. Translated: CASNYGQGAYEQYV.

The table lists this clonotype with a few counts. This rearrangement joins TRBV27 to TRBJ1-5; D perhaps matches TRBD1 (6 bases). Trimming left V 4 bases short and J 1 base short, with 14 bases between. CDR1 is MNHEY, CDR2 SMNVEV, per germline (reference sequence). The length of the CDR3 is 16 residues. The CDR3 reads CASSSWGPGSNQPQHF. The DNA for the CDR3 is TGTGCCAGCAGTTCTTGGGGGCCTGGGAGCAATCAGCCCCAGCATTTT.

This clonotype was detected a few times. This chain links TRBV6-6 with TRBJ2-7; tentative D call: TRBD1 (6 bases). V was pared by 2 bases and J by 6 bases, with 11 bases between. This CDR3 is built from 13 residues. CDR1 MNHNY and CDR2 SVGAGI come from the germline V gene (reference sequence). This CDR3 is CASSYNRASEQYV. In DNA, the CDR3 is TGTGCCAGCAGTTACAACAGGGCATCCGAGCAGTACGTC.

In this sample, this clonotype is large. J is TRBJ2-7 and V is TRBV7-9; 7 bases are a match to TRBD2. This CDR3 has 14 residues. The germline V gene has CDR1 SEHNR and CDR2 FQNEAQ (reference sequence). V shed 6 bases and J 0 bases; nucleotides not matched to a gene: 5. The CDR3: CASRQRGDSYEQYF. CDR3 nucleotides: TGTGCCAGCAGGCAGCGGGGTGACTCCTACGAGCAGTACTTC.

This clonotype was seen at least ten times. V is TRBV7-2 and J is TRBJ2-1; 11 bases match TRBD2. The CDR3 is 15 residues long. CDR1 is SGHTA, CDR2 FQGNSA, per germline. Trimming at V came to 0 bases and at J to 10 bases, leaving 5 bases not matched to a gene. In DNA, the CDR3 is TGTGCCAGCAGCTTAGCTAGCGGGGGGGCCCGGGAGCAGTTCTTC. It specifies CASSLASGGAREQFF.

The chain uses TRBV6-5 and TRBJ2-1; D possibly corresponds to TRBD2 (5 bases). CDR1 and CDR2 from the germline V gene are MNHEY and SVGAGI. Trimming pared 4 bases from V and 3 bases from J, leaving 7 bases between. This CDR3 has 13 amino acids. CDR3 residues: CASSSDFYNEQFF. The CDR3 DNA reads TGTGCCAGCAGTTCGGACTTCTACAATGAGCAGTTCTTC.

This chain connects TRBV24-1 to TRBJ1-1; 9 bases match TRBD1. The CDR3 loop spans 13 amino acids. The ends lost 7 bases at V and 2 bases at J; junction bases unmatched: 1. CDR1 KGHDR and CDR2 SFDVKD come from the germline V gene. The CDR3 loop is CATRGQGNTEAFF. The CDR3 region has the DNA TGTGCCACCAGGGGACAGGGAAACACTGAAGCTTTCTTT.

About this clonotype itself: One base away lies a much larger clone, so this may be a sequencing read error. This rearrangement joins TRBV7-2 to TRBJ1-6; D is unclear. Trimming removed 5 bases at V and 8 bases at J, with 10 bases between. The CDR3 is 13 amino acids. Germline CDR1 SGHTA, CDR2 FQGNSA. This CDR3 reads CASSPRPYSPLHF. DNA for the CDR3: TGTGCCAGCAGCCCCCGACCGTATTCACCCCTCCACTTT.

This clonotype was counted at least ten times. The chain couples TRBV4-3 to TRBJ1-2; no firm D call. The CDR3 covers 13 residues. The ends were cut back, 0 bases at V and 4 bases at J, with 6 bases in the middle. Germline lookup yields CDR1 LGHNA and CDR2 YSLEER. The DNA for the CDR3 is TGCGCCAGCAGCCAAGATTCGGCCTATGGCTACACCTTC. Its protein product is CASSQDSAYGYTF.

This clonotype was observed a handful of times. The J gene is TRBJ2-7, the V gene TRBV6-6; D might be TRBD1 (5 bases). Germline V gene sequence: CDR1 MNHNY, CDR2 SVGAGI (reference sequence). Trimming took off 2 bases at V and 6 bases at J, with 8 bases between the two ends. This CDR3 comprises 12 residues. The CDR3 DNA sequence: TGTGCCAGCAGTTACGGAAGGGGCGAGCAGTACGTC. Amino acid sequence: CASSYGRGEQYV.

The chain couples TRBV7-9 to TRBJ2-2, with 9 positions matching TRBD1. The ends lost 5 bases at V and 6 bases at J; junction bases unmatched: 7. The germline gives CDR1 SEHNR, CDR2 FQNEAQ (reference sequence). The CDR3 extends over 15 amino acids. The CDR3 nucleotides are TGTGCCAGCAGCGACCCGGACAGGGGATCCGGGGAGCTGTTTTTT. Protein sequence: CASSDPDRGSGELFF. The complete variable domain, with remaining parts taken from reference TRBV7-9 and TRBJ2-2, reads DTGVSQNPRHKITKRGQNVTFRCDPISEHNRLYWYRQTLGQGPEFLTYFQNEAQLEKSRLLSDRFSAERPKGSFSTLEIQRTEQGDSAMYLCASSDPDRGSGELFFGEGSRLTVL.

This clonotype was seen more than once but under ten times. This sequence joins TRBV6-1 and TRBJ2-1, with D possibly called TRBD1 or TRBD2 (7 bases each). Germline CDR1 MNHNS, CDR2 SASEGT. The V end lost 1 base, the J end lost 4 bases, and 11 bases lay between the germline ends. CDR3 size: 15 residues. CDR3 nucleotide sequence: TGTGCCAGCAGTGAAGATCAGGGGGGGTACAATGAGCAGTTCTTC. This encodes CASSEDQGGYNEQFF.

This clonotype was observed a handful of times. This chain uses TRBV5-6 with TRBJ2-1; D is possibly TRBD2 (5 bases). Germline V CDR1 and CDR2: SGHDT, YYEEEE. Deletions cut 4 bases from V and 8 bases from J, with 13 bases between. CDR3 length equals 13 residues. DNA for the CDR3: TGTGCCAGCAGCCGGGTCGGGGTTCATGAGCAGTTCTTC. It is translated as CASSRVGVHEQFF. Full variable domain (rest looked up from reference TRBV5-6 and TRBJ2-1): DAGVTQSPTHLIKTRGQQVTLRCSPKSGHDTVSWYQQALGQGPQFIFQYYEEEERQRGNFPDRFSGHQFPNYSSELNVNALLLGDSALYLCASSRVGVHEQFFGPGTRLTVL.

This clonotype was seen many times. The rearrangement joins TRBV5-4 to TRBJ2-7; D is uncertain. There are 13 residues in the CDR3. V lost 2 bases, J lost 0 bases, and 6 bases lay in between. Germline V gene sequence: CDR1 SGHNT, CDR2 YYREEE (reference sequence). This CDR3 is CASSLDPSYEQYV. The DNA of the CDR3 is TGTGCCAGCAGCTTAGATCCCTCCTACGAGCAGTACGTC.